The sequence of this TCR beta chain was determined in a study of cytomegalovirus exposure and HLA in healthy donors. The wider study: About 85 million unique TCRs from HLA-typed donors were held in an early release of data.

PCR primers comprised 60 Vbeta and 13 Jbeta primers. Method: immunoSEQ multiplex PCR; TCRdb's copy keeps in-frame clones and lacks some. The table lists roughly 99,000 clones, less than 85% of them singletons. The CDR3 spans 14 residues. Per the germline V gene, CDR1 is LNHDA and CDR2 is SQIVND (reference sequence). Trimming cost V 4 bases and J 9 bases; bases outside gene matches: 8. Healthy bone marrow donors made up the donors. This rearrangement joins TRBV19 to TRBJ2-5; 10 positions agree with TRBD1. The sequence derives from a man aged 18 to 29 in good health and CMV-seronegative. The sequenced sample was PBMCs. The CDR3 bases are TGTGCCAGTAGTACCGGGACAGGGGACCGGGCCCAGTACTTC. It yields the protein CASSTGTGDRAQYF. The full variable domain, completed using reference TRBV19 and TRBJ2-5, is DGGITQSPKYLFRKEGQNVTLSCEQNLNHDAMYWYRQDPGQGLRLIYYSQIVNDFQKGDIAEGYSVSREKKESFPLTVTSAQKNPTAFYLCASSTGTGDRAQYFGPGTRLLVL.